This TCR beta chain was sequenced for a study of Tregs in tolerant kidney transplant recipients. This CDR3 comprises 15 residues. Germline V gene lookup returns CDR1 KGHSH and CDR2 LQKENI. Trimming removed 0 bases from V and 4 bases from J, with 12 bases in between. Concerning this clone itself: The target antigen is unknown.

Thawed PBMCs were FACS-sorted into unstimulated CD4+CD25+CD127- regulatory T cells, CD4+CD25- non-regulatory cells, CD4 and CD8 cells. Study results and limitations: The most relevant donor-specific Treg TCRbeta repertoire apparently came from expansion with activated donor B cells.

Sequencing used immunoSEQ multiplex PCR; TCRdb keeps in-frame clones, though not all of them. The data hold more than 95,000 clones, with about 90% observed a single time. The sequence derives from a human donor in good health. The rearrangement links TRBV18 to TRBJ1-1, with D unresolved. Sequenced input: CD4+ T cells from blood. As DNA, the CDR3 is TGTGCCAGCTCACCACCACAACCGTTATCCACTGAAGCTTTCTTT. This sequence encodes CASSPPQPLSTEAFF.